The 29 T cell receptor beta chains below all came from one sample that was sequenced in a study of graft-versus-host responses after intestinal transplantation. Here immunoSEQ multiplex PCR was the method, and the copy in TCRdb shows in-frame clones only, minus some. The repertoire holds about 97,000 clones, over 75% seen once, with 15% to 20% in the top ten. The material sequenced was PBMCs, taken 453 days after intestinal transplant. These receptors all come from a human patient who received an intestinal transplant, so some T cells may come from the graft donor.

The chain carries TRBV2 and TRBJ1-5, with D uncertain. Trimming took 0 bases from V and 2 from J, leaving 5 bases between them. This CDR3 region has 14 residues. CDR1 is SNHLY and CDR2 is FYNNEI in the germline V gene. For the CDR3, the DNA is TGTGCCAGCAGTGAAGCGCTCGGCAATCAGCCCCAGCATTTT. Translated, it gives CASSEALGNQPQHF.

This rearrangement joins TRBV19 to TRBJ2-5; D remains unclear. The CDR3 runs to 13 residues. The germline V gene has CDR1 LNHDA and CDR2 SQIVND (reference sequence). V shed 3 bases and J shed 4 bases, with 9 bases lying between them. The CDR3 spells CASSMWVGETQYF. The CDR3 bases are TGTGCCAGTAGTATGTGGGTGGGAGAGACCCAGTACTTC.

This sequence joins TRBV6-5 and TRBJ2-7; 8 nucleotides agree with TRBD1. This CDR3 comprises 15 residues. J gave up 2 bases and V 5 bases, and 8 bases lay outside the gene matches. In germline, CDR1 is MNHEY, CDR2 SVGAGI. Here the CDR3 reads CASSRDRGDPYEQYF. The CDR3 DNA follows: TGTGCCAGCAGTAGAGACAGGGGCGACCCCTACGAGCAGTACTTC.

This sequence joins TRBV7-8 and TRBJ2-7; the match to TRBD1 covers 7 bases. Per germline, CDR1 SGHVS and CDR2 FQNEAQ. V was pared by 4 bases and J by 2 bases, with 2 bases of the junction left unmatched. The length of the CDR3 is 13 residues. CDR3 residues: CASSSGQPYEQYF. The CDR3 bases are TGTGCCAGCAGCTCGGGACAGCCCTACGAGCAGTACTTC.

The V and J genes are TRBV6-5 and TRBJ1-2; D unresolved. Germline values: CDR1 MNHEY, CDR2 SVGAGI. Trimming left V 6 bases short and J 4 bases short, with 9 bases between. This CDR3 contains 12 residues. The CDR3 DNA follows: TGTGCCAGCAGCGATCGGGCCTATGGCTACACCTTC. Amino acids: CASSDRAYGYTF.

The chain joins TRBV19 to TRBJ1-3, with D uncertain. The germline V and J ends were trimmed by 3 bases and 3 bases, with 3 bases remaining between them. The CDR3 has 12 amino acids. The germline CDR1 and CDR2 sequences are LNHDA and SQIVND (reference sequence). This CDR3 is CASSISGNTIYF. The CDR3 bases are TGTGCCAGTAGTATTAGTGGAAACACCATATATTTT.

The rearrangement joins TRBV10-2 to TRBJ2-5; TRBD2 matches 12 bases. The CDR3 consists of 16 residues. Trimming at V came to 8 bases and at J to 5 bases, leaving 12 bases not matched to a gene. CDR1 WSHSY and CDR2 SAAADI come from the germline V gene. As DNA, the CDR3 is TGCGCCAGCTTCCACCTAGCGGGGGGGCCAGAGGAGACCCAGTACTTC. Protein: CASFHLAGGPEETQYF.

J is TRBJ2-5 and V is TRBV11-3; 8 bases agree with TRBD1. Losses at the gene ends were 5 bases for V and 4 bases for J; bases not matched to a gene: 12. Germline lookup yields CDR1 SGHNT and CDR2 YENEEA. The CDR3 totals 16 residues. In DNA form, the CDR3 reads TGTGCCAGCAGCACCCGGGACAGGAATGTTGGAGAGACCCAGTACTTC. Protein product: CASSTRDRNVGETQYF.

V and J are TRBV6-1 and TRBJ2-5, with D perhaps matching TRBD2 (6 bases). V lost 11 bases to trimming and J lost 3 bases, with 19 bases between them. This CDR3 is 14 amino acids long. The germline gives CDR1 MNHNS, CDR2 SASEGT. CDR3 sequence (DNA): TGTGCCGGGTACGACGGGGGACCCAAAGAGACCCAGTACTTC. It encodes CAGYDGGPKETQYF.

The chain joins TRBV29-1 to TRBJ1-2; D is ambiguous. The CDR3 has 12 residues. Per the germline V gene, CDR1 is SQVTM and CDR2 is ANQGSEA. Trimming took off 4 bases at V and 4 bases at J, with 10 bases between the two ends. The CDR3 spells CSVGSDLYGYTF. In nucleotides, the CDR3 is TGCAGCGTTGGTTCAGATCTCTATGGCTACACCTTC.

The chain recombines TRBV18 with TRBJ1-1; TRBD1 agrees at 7 bases. Germline V gene sequence: CDR1 KGHSH, CDR2 LQKENI. The junction had 3 bases not matched to a gene; V was cut back by 3 bases and J by 5 bases. CDR3 length: 13 amino acids. CDR3 sequence reads: CASSPQGGTEAFF. The CDR3 DNA is TGTGCCAGCTCACCCCAGGGGGGAACTGAAGCTTTCTTT.

This clone occurred once. The chain uses TRBV6-5 and TRBJ2-7; D may be TRBD1 or TRBD2 (5 bases each). CDR1 and CDR2 from the germline V gene are MNHEY and SVGAGI. V was shortened by 0 bases and J by 2 bases, with 8 bases between the two germline ends. There are 14 residues in the CDR3. Here the CDR3 reads CASSYSKGPYEQYF. The CDR3, as DNA: TGTGCCAGCAGTTACTCGAAGGGACCCTACGAGCAGTACTTC.

The CDR3 DNA reads as TGTGCCAGCACCGAATCGGGAGGGAACACTGAAGCTTTCTTT. Its translation: CASTESGGNTEAFF. J is TRBJ1-1 and V is TRBV25-1; D call uncertain. The germline V gene encodes CDR1 MGHDK and CDR2 SYGVNS. Trimming removed 7 bases from V and 1 base from J, with 13 bases in between. The CDR3 spans 14 residues.

The chain has TRBV18 and TRBJ1-2; D unclear. Germline lookup yields CDR1 KGHSH and CDR2 LQKENI. Trimming removed 0 bases from V and 4 bases from J, with 12 bases in between. CDR3 length: 15 residues. For the CDR3, the DNA is TGTGCCAGCTCACCACCGCCGAAACCGTCCTATGGCTACACCTTC. Protein: CASSPPPKPSYGYTF.

This rearrangement joins TRBV6-5 to TRBJ1-1; maybe TRBD1 (6 bases). Germline V gives CDR1 MNHEY, CDR2 SVGAGI. V dropped 0 bases and J dropped 1 base, with 12 bases sitting between them. The CDR3 has 16 amino acids. CDR3 loop: CASSYSARGTNTEAFF. In DNA, the CDR3 is TGTGCCAGCAGTTACTCAGCCAGGGGCACGAACACTGAAGCTTTCTTT.

The J gene is TRBJ1-2, the V gene TRBV10-3, with no clear D. This CDR3 spans 11 amino acids. The germline gives CDR1 ENHRY, CDR2 SYGVKD. Trimming left V 1 base short and J 6 bases short, with 3 bases between. The DNA of the CDR3 is TGTGCCATCAGTGAGTTAAATGGCTACACCTTC. Translation: CAISELNGYTF.

The chain carries TRBV11-2 and TRBJ1-1; D unclear. This CDR3 spans 14 amino acids. The V end was cut by 2 bases, the J end by 0 bases, with 7 bases between. Germline CDR1 is SGHAT and CDR2 is FQNNGV. The CDR3 here is CASSLPTVNTEAFF. CDR3 DNA sequence: TGTGCCAGCAGCTTACCGACGGTGAACACTGAAGCTTTCTTT.

This clone has just a few counts. The V call is TRBV2, the J call TRBJ1-2, with D maybe TRBD1 (5 bases). The germline V gene encodes CDR1 SNHLY and CDR2 FYNNEI. The CDR3 is 12 amino acids. Between the trimmed V and J ends, which lost 9 bases and 2 bases, there was a span of 10 bases. In nucleotides, the CDR3 is TGTGCCAGTCGAAGGGGAAACTATGGCTACACCTTC. It is translated as CASRRGNYGYTF.

This clone was seen just once. The chain carries TRBV14 and TRBJ1-1; D uncertain. Germline CDR1 SGHDN, CDR2 FVKESK. Trimming cost V 4 bases and J 3 bases, with 9 bases left between them. The CDR3 length is 13 residues. In DNA, the CDR3 is TGTGCCAGCAGCCGAGACCGGGACACTGAAGCTTTCTTT. This translates into CASSRDRDTEAFF.

The chain has TRBV6-5 and TRBJ2-3, with TRBD2 matching over 13 bases. The V gene end was trimmed by 6 bases and the J gene end by 5 bases; junction bases not matched to a gene: 5. This CDR3 has 15 residues. Per the germline V gene, CDR1 is MNHEY and CDR2 is SVGAGI. CDR3 sequence reads: CASRRTSGGKDTQYF. The CDR3 DNA reads TGTGCCAGCAGACGGACTAGCGGGGGAAAAGATACGCAGTATTTT.

This chain links TRBV27 with TRBJ2-4, with TRBD1 matching 7 bases. Trimming removed 8 bases from V and 0 bases from J; junction bases left unmatched: 10. This CDR3 is 16 amino acids long. Germline loops: CDR1 MNHEY, CDR2 SMNVEV (reference sequence). The CDR3 DNA reads TGTGCCAGCGGACACCGGGACAGAGAAGCCAAAAACATTCAGTACTTC. Amino acids: CASGHRDREAKNIQYF.

This clone was seen once. The J gene is TRBJ1-1, the V gene TRBV6-5; D is unclear. V lost 10 bases to trimming and J lost 8 bases, with 5 bases between them. Germline-derived CDR1 and CDR2 are MNHEY and SVGAGI. The CDR3 covers 8 residues. The CDR3 loop reads CATTEAFF. The CDR3 DNA reads TGTGCCACCACCGAAGCTTTCTTT.

The V call is TRBV10-2, the J call TRBJ1-2, with TRBD1 matching 7 bases. This CDR3 comprises 11 residues. J gave up 6 bases and V 6 bases, and 1 base lay outside the gene matches. The germline V gene has CDR1 WSHSY and CDR2 SAAADI. The CDR3 sequence is CASRGQHGYTF. CDR3 nucleotides: TGCGCCAGCAGGGGACAGCATGGCTACACCTTC.

The gene calls are TRBV18 and TRBJ1-3; 7 bases map to TRBD1. In germline, CDR1 is KGHSH, CDR2 LQKENI. Germline trimming cut 3 bases from V and 0 bases from J; bases unmatched to any gene: 5. The CDR3 extends over 16 amino acids. The CDR3 DNA follows: TGTGCCAGCTCACCTACGACAGGGAGCTCTGGAAACACCATATATTTT. This sequence encodes CASSPTTGSSGNTIYF. The full variable domain, its missing parts supplied by reference TRBV18 and TRBJ1-3, is NAGVMQNPRHLVRRRGQEARLRCSPMKGHSHVYWYRQLPEEGLKFMVYLQKENIIDESGMPKERFSAEFPKEGPSILRIQQVVRGDSAAYFCASSPTTGSSGNTIYFGEGSWLTVV.

This chain connects TRBV5-6 to TRBJ2-7; D possibly corresponds to TRBD2 (5 bases). CDR1 is SGHDT and CDR2 is YYEEEE in the germline V gene. Trimming removed 2 bases from V and 3 bases from J, with 9 bases in between. This CDR3 comprises 13 residues. In DNA form, the CDR3 reads TGTGCCAGCAGCTTCCGCGGGTACTACGAGCAGTACTTC. Amino acids: CASSFRGYYEQYF.

The V call is TRBV7-9, the J call TRBJ1-2, with TRBD1 identical over 7 bases. CDR1 is SEHNR and CDR2 is FQNEAQ in the germline V gene (reference sequence). The CDR3 contains 14 residues. Trimming at V came to 3 bases and at J to 6 bases, leaving 7 bases not matched to a gene. Here the CDR3 DNA reads TGTGCCAGCAGCTTGCGACAGGGTCGCGATGGCTACACCTTC. This sequence encodes CASSLRQGRDGYTF.

The chain combines TRBV6-5 with TRBJ2-3; 8 nucleotides line up with TRBD2. Germline V lookup: CDR1 MNHEY, CDR2 SVGAGI. CDR3 size: 15 residues. With 7 bases clipped from V and 2 bases from J, the junction kept 8 bases outside the gene matches. The CDR3 region is CASTSTGGITDTQYF. For the CDR3, the DNA is TGTGCCAGCACCTCCACGGGGGGGATCACAGATACGCAGTATTTT.

The chain has TRBV11-3 and TRBJ1-3; D possibly corresponds to TRBD1 (5 bases). CDR1 is SGHNT, CDR2 YENEEA, per germline. V was cut by 1 base and J by 2 bases, with 9 bases left in between. The CDR3 extends over 15 amino acids. CDR3 sequence: CASSLGWGTGNTIYF. CDR3 DNA: TGTGCCAGCAGCTTAGGCTGGGGCACTGGAAACACCATATATTTT.

V gene TRBV6-5 combines with J gene TRBJ1-4; no firm D call. This CDR3 contains 13 residues. Germline V gene data show CDR1 as MNHEY and CDR2 as SVGAGI. With 2 bases removed from V and 0 bases from J, the gap between germline ends came to 1 base. CDR3: CASSYTTNEKLFF. The CDR3 DNA reads as TGTGCCAGCAGTTACACAACTAATGAAAAACTGTTTTTT.